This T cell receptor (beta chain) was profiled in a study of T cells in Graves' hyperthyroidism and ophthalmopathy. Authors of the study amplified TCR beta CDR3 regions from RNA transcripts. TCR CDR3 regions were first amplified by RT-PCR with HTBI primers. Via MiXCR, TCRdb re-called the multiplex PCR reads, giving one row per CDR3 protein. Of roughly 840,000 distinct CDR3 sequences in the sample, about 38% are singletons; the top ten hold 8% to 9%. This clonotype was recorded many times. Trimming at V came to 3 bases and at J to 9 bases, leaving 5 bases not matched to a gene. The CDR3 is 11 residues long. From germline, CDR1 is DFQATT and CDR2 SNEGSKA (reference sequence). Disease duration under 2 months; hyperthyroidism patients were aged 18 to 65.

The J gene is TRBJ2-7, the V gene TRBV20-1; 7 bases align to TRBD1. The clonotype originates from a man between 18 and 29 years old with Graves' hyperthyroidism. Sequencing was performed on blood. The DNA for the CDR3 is TGCAGTGCTAGCCTACAGGGGCGGCAGTACTTC. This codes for CSASLQGRQYF.